This TCR beta chain emerged from a study of blood T cell repertoires in COVID-19. At the level of the study: What the recovered Cohort 3 donors had was two negative PCRs, clearance, or symptom resolution. The samples span acute and convalescent COVID-19 from the United States, Italy and Spain. In each case, the material was cDNA or gDNA derived from T cells, B-cell-depleted T cells, or PBMCs.

Here immunoSEQ multiplex PCR was the method, and the copy in TCRdb shows in-frame clones only, minus some. This table holds about 210,000 clones, roughly 87% found once. As to this clone: At one end, the junction sequence differs from germline, possibly due to a read error.

Clinical histories supplied by participants themselves formed the basis of cohort assignment. CDR3 length equals 13 residues. From germline, CDR1 is SSHAT and CDR2 FNYEAQ (reference sequence). Sequencing input: PBMCs or T cells enriched from blood (not recorded which). The J gene is TRBJ1-1, the V gene TRBV7-7; D is ambiguous. The TCR sequence derives from a man aged 25 to 45 in a cohort exposed to, infected with or recovered from COVID-19 (not recorded which). The CDR3 reads CASSSLLNTEAFF. The DNA of the CDR3 is TGTGCTAGCAGCTCACTGTTGAACACTGAAGCTTTCTTT.